This T cell receptor beta chain was captured by sequencing in a study of shared T cell receptors in the human thymus. The sample holds a few counts of this clone. The CDR3 has 13 amino acids. CDR1 and CDR2 from the germline V gene are LNHDA and SQIVND (reference sequence). The ends lost 5 bases at V and 5 bases at J; junction bases unmatched: 0. Generated by immunoSEQ multiplex PCR, the TCRdb table keeps only in-frame clones and is missing some. Of hundreds of thousands of clones in the sample, roughly 74% were seen once. A further study also used this sample, focusing on human thymus T cells. As that report states: Resections obtained during corrective heart surgery supplied the thymus tissue. Thymic and blood repertoires seemed to show skewed V and J gene use. Related work found strong thymic repertoire overlap between unrelated individuals.

This chain links TRBV19 with TRBJ2-7; 13 bases align to TRBD2. Sequencing used thymocytes. This sequence originates from a boy under two years old with a congenital heart defect. CDR3 sequence (DNA): TGTGCCAGTAGTGGGACTAGCGGGGACGAGCAGTACTTC. Protein product: CASSGTSGDEQYF.